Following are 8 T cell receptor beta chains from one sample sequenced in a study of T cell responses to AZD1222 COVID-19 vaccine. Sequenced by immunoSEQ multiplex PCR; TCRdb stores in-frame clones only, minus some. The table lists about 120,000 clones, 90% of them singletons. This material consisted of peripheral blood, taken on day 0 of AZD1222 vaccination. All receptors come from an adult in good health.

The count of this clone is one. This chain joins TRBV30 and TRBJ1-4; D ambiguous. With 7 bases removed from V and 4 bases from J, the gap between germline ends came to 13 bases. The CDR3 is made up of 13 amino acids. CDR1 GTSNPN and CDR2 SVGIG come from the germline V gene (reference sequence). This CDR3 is CALIPVGNEKLFF. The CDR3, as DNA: TGTGCCTTGATACCAGTTGGTAATGAAAAACTGTTTTTT. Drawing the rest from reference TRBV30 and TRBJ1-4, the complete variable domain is SQTIHQWPATLVQPVGSPLSLECTVEGTSNPNLYWYRQAAGRGLQLLFYSVGIGQISSEVPQNLSASRPQDRQFILSSKKLLLSDSGFYLCALIPVGNEKLFFGSGTQLSVL.

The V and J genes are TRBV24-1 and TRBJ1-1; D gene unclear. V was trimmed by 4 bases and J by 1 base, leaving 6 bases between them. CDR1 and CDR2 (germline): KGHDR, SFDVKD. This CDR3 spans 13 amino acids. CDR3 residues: CATSEAGNTEAFF. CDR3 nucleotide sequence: TGTGCCACCAGTGAGGCAGGGAACACTGAAGCTTTCTTT.

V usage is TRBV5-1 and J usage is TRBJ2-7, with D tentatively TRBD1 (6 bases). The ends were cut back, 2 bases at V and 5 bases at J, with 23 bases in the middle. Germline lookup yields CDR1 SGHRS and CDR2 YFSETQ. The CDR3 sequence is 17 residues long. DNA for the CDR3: TGCGCCAGCAGCTTTTTCGCGGGTCCAGGGGCCTTAGACGAGCAGTACTTC. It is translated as CASSFFAGPGALDEQYF.

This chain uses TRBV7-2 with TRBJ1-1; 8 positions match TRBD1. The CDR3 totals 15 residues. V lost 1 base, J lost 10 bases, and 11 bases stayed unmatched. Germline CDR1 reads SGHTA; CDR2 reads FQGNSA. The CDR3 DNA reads TGTGCCAGCAGCTTAGTTTGGGCAGGGGGCGGTCGAGCTTTCTTT. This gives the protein CASSLVWAGGGRAFF.

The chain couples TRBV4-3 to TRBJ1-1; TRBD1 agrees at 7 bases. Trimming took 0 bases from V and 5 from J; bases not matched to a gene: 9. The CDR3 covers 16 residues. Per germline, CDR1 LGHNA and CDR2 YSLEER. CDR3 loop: CASSQDEIIRGTEAFF. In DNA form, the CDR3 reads TGCGCCAGCAGCCAAGATGAAATCATCAGGGGGACTGAAGCTTTCTTT.

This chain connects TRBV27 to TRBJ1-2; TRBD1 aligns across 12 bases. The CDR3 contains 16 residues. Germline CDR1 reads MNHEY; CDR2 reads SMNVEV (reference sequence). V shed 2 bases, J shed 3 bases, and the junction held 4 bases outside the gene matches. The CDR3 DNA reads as TGTGCCAGCAGTTTAGACGGGACAGGGGGCGACTATGGCTACACCTTC. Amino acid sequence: CASSLDGTGGDYGYTF.

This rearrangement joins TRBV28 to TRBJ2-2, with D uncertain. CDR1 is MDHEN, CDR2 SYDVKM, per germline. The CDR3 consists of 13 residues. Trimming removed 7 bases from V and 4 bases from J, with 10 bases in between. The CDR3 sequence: CASTGPITGELFF. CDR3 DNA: TGTGCCAGCACTGGACCTATCACCGGGGAGCTGTTTTTT.

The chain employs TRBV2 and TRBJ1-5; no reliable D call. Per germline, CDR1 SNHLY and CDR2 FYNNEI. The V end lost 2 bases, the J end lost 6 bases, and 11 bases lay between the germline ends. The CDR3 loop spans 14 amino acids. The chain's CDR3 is CASSETRSGQPQHF. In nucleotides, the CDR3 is TGTGCCAGCAGTGAAACCCGGTCTGGTCAGCCCCAGCATTTT. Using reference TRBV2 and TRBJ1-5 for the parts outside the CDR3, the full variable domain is EPEVTQTPSHQVTQMGQEVILRCVPISNHLYFYWYRQILGQKVEFLVSFYNNEISEKSEIFDDQFSVERPDGSNFTLKIRSTKLEDSAMYFCASSETRSGQPQHFGDGTRLSIL.